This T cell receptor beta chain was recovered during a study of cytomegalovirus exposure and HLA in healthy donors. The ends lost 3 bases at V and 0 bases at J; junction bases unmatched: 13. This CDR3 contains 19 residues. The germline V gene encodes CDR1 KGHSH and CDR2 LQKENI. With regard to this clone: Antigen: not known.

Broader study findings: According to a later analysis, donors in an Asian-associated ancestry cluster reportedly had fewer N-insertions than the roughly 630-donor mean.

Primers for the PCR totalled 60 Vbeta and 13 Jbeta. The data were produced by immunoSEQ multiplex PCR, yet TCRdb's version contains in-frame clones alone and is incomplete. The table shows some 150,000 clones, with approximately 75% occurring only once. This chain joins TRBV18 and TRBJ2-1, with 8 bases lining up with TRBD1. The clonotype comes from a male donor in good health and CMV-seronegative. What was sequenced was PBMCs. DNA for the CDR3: TGTGCCAGCTCACCCAGACAGGGGCTCGCCCTCAGCTCCTACAATGAGCAGTTCTTC. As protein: CASSPRQGLALSSYNEQFF. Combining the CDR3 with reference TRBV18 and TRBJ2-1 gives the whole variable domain NAGVMQNPRHLVRRRGQEARLRCSPMKGHSHVYWYRQLPEEGLKFMVYLQKENIIDESGMPKERFSAEFPKEGPSILRIQQVVRGDSAAYFCASSPRQGLALSSYNEQFFGPGTRLTVL.